These T cell receptor beta chains were read from a single sample in a study. MiXCR, run by TCRdb on the 5' RACE reads, gives a single entry per CDR3 protein. Of about 60,000 distinct CDR3 sequences in the sample, 25% to 35% are singletons; the top ten hold around 2%. Sequenced material: tumor-infiltrating naive CD4+ T cells sorted from the breast tumor. These TCRs come from a female donor with breast cancer. CDR3s include the opening cysteine and the closing phenylalanine or tryptophan. A D gene is named only where the DNA matches it firmly. The size of a clone is reported for some rows only, either as once, few or many, or as a class for expanded clones.

.	TRBV30	TRBJ1-6	TRBD1	CAWRSGQGMRPLRF	TGTGCCTGGAGGTCCGGACAGGGGATGAGGCCCCTCCGCTTT
.	TRBV25-1	TRBJ1-4	.	CASRGVQKLVF	TGTGCCAGCAGAGGGGTTCAAAAGCTGGTTTTT
many	TRBV6-5	TRBJ1-1	.	CASTTDIWNTEAFF	TGTGCCAGCACCACGGATATATGGAACACTGAAGCTTTCTTT
few	TRBV5-1	TRBJ2-1	TRBD2	CASSYNGLADNEQFF	TGCGCCAGCAGCTACAACGGACTAGCGGACAATGAGCAGTTCTTC
few	TRBV10-1	TRBJ2-3	.	CASSKGLWNTQYF	TGCGCCAGCAGTAAAGGGCTGTGGAATACGCAGTATTTT
.	TRBV15	TRBJ2-1	TRBD1	CATSRGQGLDEQFF	TGTGCCACAAGCCGGGGACAGGGTTTGGATGAGCAGTTCTTC
.	TRBV5-1	TRBJ1-1	.	CASSLRRGPGALF	TGCGCCAGCAGCCTACGTAGGGGCCCTGGGGCCCTCTTT
few	TRBV28	TRBJ2-2	TRBD1	CASSKRQGLNTGELFF	TGTGCCAGCAGTAAACGACAGGGGCTGAACACCGGGGAGCTGTTTTTT
many	TRBV20-1	TRBJ2-1	TRBD2	CSPKLAGGRTEQFF	TGCAGTCCGAAACTAGCGGGAGGACGTACTGAGCAGTTCTTC
once	TRBV4-2	TRBJ2-2	.	CASSQVGNTGELFF	TGTGCCAGCAGCCAAGTTGGCAACACCGGGGAGCTGTTTTTT
few	TRBV4-1	TRBJ2-2	.	CASSQGELNTGELFF	TGCGCCAGCAGCCAAGGAGAATTGAACACCGGGGAGCTGTTTTTT
.	TRBV4-2	TRBJ1-5	TRBD1	CASSQVGTGGQPQHF	TGTGCCAGCAGCCAAGTCGGGACAGGGGGTCAGCCCCAGCATTTT
.	TRBV6-5	TRBJ2-1	TRBD2	CASSPGGSSGINVGYNEQFF	TGTGCCAGCAGCCCCGGGGGTTCTAGCGGAATTAATGTTGGTTACAATGAGCAGTTCTTC
many	TRBV29-1	TRBJ1-2	.	CSVEHPGTDIIRYTF	TGCAGCGTTGAACATCCGGGAACAGATATCATCCGCTACACCTTC